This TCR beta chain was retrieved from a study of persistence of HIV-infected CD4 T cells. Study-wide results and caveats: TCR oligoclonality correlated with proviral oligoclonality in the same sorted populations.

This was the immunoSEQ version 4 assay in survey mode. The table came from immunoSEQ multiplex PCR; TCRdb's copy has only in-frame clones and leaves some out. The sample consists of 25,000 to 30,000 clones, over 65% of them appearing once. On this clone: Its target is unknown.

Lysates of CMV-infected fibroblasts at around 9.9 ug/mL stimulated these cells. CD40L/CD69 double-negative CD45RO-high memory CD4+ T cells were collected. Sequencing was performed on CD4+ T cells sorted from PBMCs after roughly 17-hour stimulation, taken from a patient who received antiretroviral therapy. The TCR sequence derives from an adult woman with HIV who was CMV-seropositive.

The CDR3 DNA reads as TGTGCCAGCTACCCCGGCGGGGATACGCAGTATTTT. The encoded protein is CASYPGGDTQYF. The chain joins TRBV6-5 to TRBJ2-3; tentatively, D is TRBD2 (5 bases). Per germline, CDR1 MNHEY and CDR2 SVGAGI. The CDR3 has 12 residues. Trimming took 8 bases from V and 6 from J, leaving 12 bases between them.